What follows is one T cell receptor beta chain and its context. Per the original methods: Counts of nucleated cells, estimated from reference gene primer amplification, were obtained. Here immunoSEQ multiplex PCR was the method, and the copy in TCRdb shows in-frame clones only, minus some. That table furnishes V, J and clone size, whereas the DNA furnished D and trimming. The data show some 250,000 clones, around 86% seen once. Germline V gene sequence: CDR1 SGHNT, CDR2 YYREEE (reference sequence). V was pared by 0 bases and J by 4 bases, with 17 bases between. This CDR3 comprises 18 residues. This entry belongs to a study of blood T cell repertoires in COVID-19. Overall study context: Acute-phase and convalescent COVID-19 samples originated in the United States, Italy and Spain. The cDNA or gDNA used as material had been derived from T cells, B-cell-depleted T cells, or PBMCs.

V usage is TRBV5-4 and J usage is TRBJ2-6, with D maybe TRBD1 (6 bases). The receptor comes from a woman in her seventies with active or convalescent COVID-19. Sample: peripheral blood. DNA of the CDR3: TGTGCCAGCAGCTTGGCCGGTGGGGCAGGGGTCGGGGCCAACGTCCTGACTTTC. Translation: CASSLAGGAGVGANVLTF.